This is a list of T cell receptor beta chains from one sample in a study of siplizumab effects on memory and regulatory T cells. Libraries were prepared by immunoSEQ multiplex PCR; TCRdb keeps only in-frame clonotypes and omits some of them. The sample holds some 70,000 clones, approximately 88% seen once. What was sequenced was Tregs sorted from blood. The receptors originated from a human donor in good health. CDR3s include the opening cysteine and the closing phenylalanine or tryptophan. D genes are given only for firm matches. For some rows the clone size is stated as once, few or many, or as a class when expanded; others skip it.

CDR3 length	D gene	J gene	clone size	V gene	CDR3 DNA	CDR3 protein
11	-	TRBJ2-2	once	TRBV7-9	TGTGCCAGCAGCTTAACCGGGGAGCTGTTTTTT	CASSLTGELFF
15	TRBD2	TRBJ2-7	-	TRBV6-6	TGTGCCAGCAGAAGCGGGAGGCCCTGGGCCCACGAGCAGTACTTC	CASRSGRPWAHEQYF
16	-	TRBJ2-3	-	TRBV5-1	TGCGCCAGCAGCTTGGCCTTCGCGGGGCGGACAGATACGCAGTATTTT	CASSLAFAGRTDTQYF
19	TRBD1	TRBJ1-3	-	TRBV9	TGTGCCAGCAGCACCACTCCCGGACAGGACGGGCGCTCTGGAAACACCATATATTTT	CASSTTPGQDGRSGNTIYF
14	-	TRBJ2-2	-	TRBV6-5	TGTGCCAGCAGACCCGGGCCAAAGGGCGGGGAGCTGTTTTTT	CASRPGPKGGELFF
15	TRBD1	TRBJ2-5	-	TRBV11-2	TGTGCCAGCACCCTTGGGGGACAGGGAAGAGAGACCCAGTACTTC	CASTLGGQGRETQYF
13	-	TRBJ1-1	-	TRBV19	TGTGCCAGTAGTATAAGGGGCCCAACTGAAGCTTTCTTT	CASSIRGPTEAFF
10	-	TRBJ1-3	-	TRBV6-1	TGTGCCAGCGTCGGCGACACCATATATTTT	CASVGDTIYF
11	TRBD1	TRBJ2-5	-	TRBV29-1	TGCAGCGTCAGGGGGCAGGGGACCCAGTACTTC	CSVRGQGTQYF
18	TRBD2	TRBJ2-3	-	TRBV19	TGTGCCAGTAGTATAGGTGGACTAGCGGGAGGCCGCACAGATACGCAGTATTTT	CASSIGGLAGGRTDTQYF
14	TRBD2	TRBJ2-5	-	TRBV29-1	TGCAGCGGAGGGCCCAGCGGGAGCAGTGAGACCCAGTACTTC	CSGGPSGSSETQYF
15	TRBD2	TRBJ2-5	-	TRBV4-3	TGCGCCAGCAGCGGGGAATTCGGCGGGAGGCAGACCCAGTACTTC	CASSGEFGGRQTQYF
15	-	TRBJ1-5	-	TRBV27	TGTGCCAGCAGTTCCAGGAGGTTAGGCAATCAGCCCCAGCATTTT	CASSSRRLGNQPQHF
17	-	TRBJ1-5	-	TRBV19	TGTGCCAGTAGTATCGACCAAACCGGGACGCGATATCAGCCCCAGCATTTT	CASSIDQTGTRYQPQHF
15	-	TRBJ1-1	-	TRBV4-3	TGCGCCAGCAGCCAGGCACTCCGGGTGAGCAGTGAAGCTTTCTTT	CASSQALRVSSEAFF
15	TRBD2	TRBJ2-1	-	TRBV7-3	TGTGCCAGCAGCCCTAGCGGGACCTCCTACAATGAGCAGTTCTTC	CASSPSGTSYNEQFF
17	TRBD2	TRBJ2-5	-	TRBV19	TGTGCCAGTAGTATTAGGGCTAGCGGGAGGGCCGGGGAGACCCAGTACTTC	CASSIRASGRAGETQYF
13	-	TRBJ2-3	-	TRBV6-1	TGTGCCAGCAGACATAACTACACAGATACGCAGTATTTT	CASRHNYTDTQYF
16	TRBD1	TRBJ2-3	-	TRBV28	TGTGCCAGCAGTCCTGGCGGGACAGGGGTAGAAGATACGCAGTATTTT	CASSPGGTGVEDTQYF
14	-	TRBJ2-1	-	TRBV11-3	TGTGCCAGCAGCTTAGCGGGAGCGTACAATGAGCAGTTCTTC	CASSLAGAYNEQFF
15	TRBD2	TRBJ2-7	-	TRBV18	TGTGCCAGCTCACAACCCGGGACTAGCTCCTACGAGCAGTACTTC	CASSQPGTSSYEQYF
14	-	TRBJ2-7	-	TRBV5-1	TGCGCCAGCAGCTTGGAGGTCAGAACCTACGAGCAGTACTTC	CASSLEVRTYEQYF
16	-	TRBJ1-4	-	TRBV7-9	TGTGCCAGCAGCTTAATCCCGCTTTTAACTAATGAAAAACTGTTTTTT	CASSLIPLLTNEKLFF
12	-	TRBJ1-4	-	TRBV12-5	TGTGCTAGTGGTCCGGCTCGGCAAAAACTGTTTTTT	CASGPARQKLFF
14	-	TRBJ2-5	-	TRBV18	TGTGCCAGCTCCCCAATGGGACTCCAAGAGACCCAGTACTTC	CASSPMGLQETQYF
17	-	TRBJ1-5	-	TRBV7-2	TGTGCCAGCAGCTTAGCCTTAAGAAAAGGCTTTCATCAGCCCCAGCATTTT	CASSLALRKGFHQPQHF
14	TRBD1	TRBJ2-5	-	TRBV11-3	TGTGCCAGCAGCTTAGGACAGGGGGGAGAGACCCAGTACTTC	CASSLGQGGETQYF
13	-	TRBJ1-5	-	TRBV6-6	TGTGCCAGCAGTAGCCCCAGGGGCCAGCCCCAGCATTTT	CASSSPRGQPQHF
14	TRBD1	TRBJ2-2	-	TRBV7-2	TGTGCCAGCAGCTTGACAGGGGGCCCCGGGGAGCTGTTTTTT	CASSLTGGPGELFF
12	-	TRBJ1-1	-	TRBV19	TGTGCCAGTAGTCCTATATGGGGAACGGCTTTCTTT	CASSPIWGTAFF
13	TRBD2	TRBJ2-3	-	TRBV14	TGTGCCAGCAGCCAAGCCGGGGAGGGTACGCAGTATTTT	CASSQAGEGTQYF
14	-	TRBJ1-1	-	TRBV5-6	TGTGCCAGCAGCTTGGATAACAGGGCCACTGAAGCTTTCTTT	CASSLDNRATEAFF
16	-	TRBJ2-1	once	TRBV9	TGTGCCAGCACCCAGATGGGGTGGTCTTCCTACAATGAGCAGTTCTTC	CASTQMGWSSYNEQFF
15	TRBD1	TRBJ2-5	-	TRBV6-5	TGTGCCAGCAGGTCCACACAGGGGGCGGGTGAGACCCAGTACTTC	CASRSTQGAGETQYF
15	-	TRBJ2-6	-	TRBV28	TGTGCCAGCAGTTTGTGGAGGTCTGGGGCCAACGTCCTGACTTTC	CASSLWRSGANVLTF
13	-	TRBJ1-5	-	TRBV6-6	TGTGCCAGCAGTTACCACTGGGATTCGCCCCAGCATTTT	CASSYHWDSPQHF
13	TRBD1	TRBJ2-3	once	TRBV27	TGTGCCAGCAGCGACAGGGGACCAGATACGCAGTATTTT	CASSDRGPDTQYF
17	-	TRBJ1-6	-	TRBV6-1	TGTGCCAGCAGTGATCAACCAGGTCTGGGCCTTAATGGGCCCCTCCACTTT	CASSDQPGLGLNGPLHF
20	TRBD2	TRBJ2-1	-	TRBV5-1	TGCGCCAGCAGCTTAAGGGCTGGACTAGCGGACCCTAAAGGATACAATGAGCAGTTCTTC	CASSLRAGLADPKGYNEQFF
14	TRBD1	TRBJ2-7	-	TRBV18	TGTGCCAGCTCACCAAGCAGGGGGCTCTACGAGCAGTACTTC	CASSPSRGLYEQYF
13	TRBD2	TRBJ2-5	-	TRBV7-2	TGTGCCAGCAGCTTAGAGGGACTAGCGGGAGGCAACTTC	CASSLEGLAGGNF
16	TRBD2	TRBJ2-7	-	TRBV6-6	TGTGCCAGCAGTTACTCTACTAGCGGGAGGACATACGAGCAGTACTTC	CASSYSTSGRTYEQYF
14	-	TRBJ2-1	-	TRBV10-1	TGCGCCAGCAGTCGGACCAGAGCACAAAATGAGCAGTTCTTC	CASSRTRAQNEQFF
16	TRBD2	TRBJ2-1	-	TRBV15	TGTGCCACCAGCAGAGAGCCTAGCGGCTTTGGGAATGAGCAGTTCTTC	CATSREPSGFGNEQFF
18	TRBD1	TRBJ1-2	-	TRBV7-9	TGTGCCAGCAGCTTAGCAACGTCAGGGGGAGTTTTATTGCATGGCTACACCTTC	CASSLATSGGVLLHGYTF
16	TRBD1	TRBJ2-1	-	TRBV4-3	TGCGCCAGCAGCCAAGACGCCGGAGGGACAGGGGAAGAGCAGTTCTTC	CASSQDAGGTGEEQFF
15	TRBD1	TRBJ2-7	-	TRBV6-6	TGTGCCAGCAGTTACATGGGACAGGGGGGCTACGAGCAGTACTTC	CASSYMGQGGYEQYF
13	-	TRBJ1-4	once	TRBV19	TGTGCCAGTACCCCCTCCGCTAATGAAAAACTGTTTTTT	CASTPSANEKLFF